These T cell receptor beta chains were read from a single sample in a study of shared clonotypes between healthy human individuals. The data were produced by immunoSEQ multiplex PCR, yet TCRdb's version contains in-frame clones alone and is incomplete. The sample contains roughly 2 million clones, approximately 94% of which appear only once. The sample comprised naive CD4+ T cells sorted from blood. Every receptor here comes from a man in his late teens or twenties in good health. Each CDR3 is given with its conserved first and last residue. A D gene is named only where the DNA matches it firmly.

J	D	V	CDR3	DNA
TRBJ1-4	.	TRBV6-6	CASSLREKLFF	TGTGCCAGCAGTTTGCGTGAAAAACTGTTTTTT
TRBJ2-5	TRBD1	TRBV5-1	CASSLAKGRGLETQYF	TGCGCCAGCAGCTTGGCCAAGGGCAGGGGGCTTGAGACCCAGTACTTC
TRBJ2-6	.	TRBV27	CASSPYQGSGANVLTF	TGTGCCAGCAGTCCATATCAGGGGTCCGGGGCCAACGTCCTGACTTTC
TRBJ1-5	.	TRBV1	CTSSRLSTGPYTAGNQPQHF	TGCACCAGCAGCCGATTATCGACCGGGCCATACACGGCGGGGAATCAGCCCCAGCATTTT
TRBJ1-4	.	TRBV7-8	CASSLEGFTNEKLFF	TGTGCCAGCAGCTTAGAGGGTTTCACTAATGAAAAACTGTTTTTT
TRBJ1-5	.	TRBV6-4	CASTEDTSRQPQHF	TGTGCCAGCACCGAGGACACGTCGCGTCAGCCCCAGCATTTT
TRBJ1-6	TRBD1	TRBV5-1	CASKSGTDNSPLHF	TGCGCCAGCAAATCCGGGACAGATAATTCACCCCTCCACTTT
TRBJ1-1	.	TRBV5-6	CASSLKLVNTEAFF	TGTGCCAGCAGCTTGAAACTAGTGAACACTGAAGCTTTCTTT
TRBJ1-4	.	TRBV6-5	CASSYAGWGGHEKLFF	TGTGCCAGCAGTTACGCGGGCTGGGGGGGGCACGAAAAACTGTTTTTT
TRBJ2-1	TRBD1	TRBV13	CASSPRTGPQFF	TGTGCCAGCAGCCCGCGGACAGGTCCACAGTTCTTC
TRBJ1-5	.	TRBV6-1	CASSSGDSNQPQHF	TGTGCCAGCAGTTCTGGGGATAGCAATCAGCCCCAGCATTTT
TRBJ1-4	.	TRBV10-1	CASSPGPGTNEKLFF	TGCGCCAGCAGCCCGGGCCCCGGGACTAATGAAAAACTGTTTTTT
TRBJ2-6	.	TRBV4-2	CASSQDLASGANVLTF	TGTGCCAGCAGCCAAGATCTGGCCTCTGGGGCCAACGTCCTGACTTTC
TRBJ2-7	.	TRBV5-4	CASSLLGMNEQYF	TGTGCCAGCAGCTTGTTGGGTATGAACGAGCAGTACTTC
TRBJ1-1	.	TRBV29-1	CSVEEGTEAFF	TGCAGCGTGGAAGAAGGGACTGAAGCTTTCTTT
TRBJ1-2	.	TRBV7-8	CASSLGLEYGYTF	TGTGCCAGCAGCTTAGGACTGGAGTATGGCTACACCTTC
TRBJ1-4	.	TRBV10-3	CAIKGGREDEKLFF	TGTGCCATCAAGGGGGGGCGGGAGGATGAAAAACTGTTTTTT
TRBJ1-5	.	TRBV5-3	CARSSEYSNQPQHF	TGTGCCAGAAGCTCGGAGTATAGCAATCAGCCCCAGCATTTT
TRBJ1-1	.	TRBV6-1	CASTLRQLNTEAFF	TGTGCCAGCACCCTTCGACAGTTGAACACTGAAGCTTTCTTT
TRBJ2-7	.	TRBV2	CASTHAYEQYF	TGTGCCAGCACCCACGCCTACGAGCAGTACTTC
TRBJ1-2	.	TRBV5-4	CASSLARGYGYTF	TGTGCCAGCAGCTTGGCGAGGGGCTATGGCTACACCTTC